The 6 T cell receptor beta chains reported below all come from one sample, sequenced in a study of long-term antiretroviral therapy in people with HIV. The assay used was immunoSEQ (version v3.0), run at survey level. Produced via immunoSEQ multiplex PCR; TCRdb's table is partial and in-frame only. The sample yields 30,000 or so clones, around 85% seen once. The starting material was unsorted PBMCs, obtained 3 years after starting antiretroviral therapy. These receptors were obtained from a man in his forties with HIV.

CDR3 coding DNA: TGTGCCAGCAGACCAGCGCTCTCCTACGAGCAGTACTTC. It translates to CASRPALSYEQYF. The chain uses TRBV6-5 and TRBJ2-7; D call uncertain. Per germline, CDR1 MNHEY and CDR2 SVGAGI. The CDR3 contains 13 residues. V was clipped by 6 bases and J by 0 bases, with 9 bases between them.

The rearrangement links TRBV27 to TRBJ2-7; D gene ambiguous. The CDR3 consists of 14 residues. Germline CDR1 and CDR2: MNHEY and SMNVEV (reference sequence). V lost 5 bases and J 1 base, leaving 12 bases between the germline ends. CDR3 DNA: TGTGCCAGCAGTCCCCACCTATCTTCCTACGAGCAGTACTTC. Its translation: CASSPHLSSYEQYF.

This clone was seen only once. The CDR3 region is CASSLGYNYGYTF. The DNA for the CDR3 is TGTGCCAGCAGTTTGGGTTATAACTATGGCTACACCTTC. This chain uses TRBV27 with TRBJ1-2; D is unresolved. Germline CDR1 MNHEY, CDR2 SMNVEV (reference sequence). V was clipped by 3 bases and J by 1 base, with 6 bases between them. CDR3 length equals 13 residues.

This clone came up a few times. The chain uses TRBV11-3 and TRBJ2-7; 10 bases agree with TRBD1. CDR3 length equals 15 residues. V lost 4 bases, J lost 1 base, and 4 bases stayed unmatched. Germline CDR1 reads SGHNT; CDR2 reads YENEEA. DNA of the CDR3: TGTGCCAGCAGCTCTGAGGGACAGGGGTCCTACGAGCAGTACTTC. Translation: CASSSEGQGSYEQYF.

The chain links TRBV5-6 to TRBJ2-3, with 7 bases matching TRBD1. V lost 4 bases, J lost 3 bases, and 5 bases stayed unmatched. CDR3 length: 14 amino acids. CDR1 and CDR2 (germline): SGHDT, YYEEEE. The CDR3 is CASSRGRATDTQYF. CDR3 sequence (DNA): TGTGCCAGCAGCAGGGGGCGTGCAACAGATACGCAGTATTTT.

This clone was seen more than once but under ten times. The chain employs TRBV9 and TRBJ1-2; maybe TRBD1 (5 bases). V lost 0 bases and J 8 bases, leaving 14 bases between the germline ends. Per the germline V gene, CDR1 is SGDLS and CDR2 is YYNGEE. The CDR3 is 14 amino acids. The CDR3 DNA reads TGTGCCAGCAGCGTAGATGCAGGGAATTCCGGCTACACCTTC. Translating it yields CASSVDAGNSGYTF.